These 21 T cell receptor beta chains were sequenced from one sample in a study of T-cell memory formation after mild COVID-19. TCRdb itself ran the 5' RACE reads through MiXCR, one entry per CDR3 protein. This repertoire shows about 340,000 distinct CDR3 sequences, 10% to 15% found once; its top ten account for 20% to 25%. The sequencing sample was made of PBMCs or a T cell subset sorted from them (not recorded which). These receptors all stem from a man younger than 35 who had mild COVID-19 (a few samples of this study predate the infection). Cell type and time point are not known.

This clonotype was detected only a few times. This CDR3 reads CAISEGLAQYV. The CDR3 DNA reads as TGTGCCATCAGTGAGGGACTGGCGCAGTACGTC. The V and J genes are TRBV10-3 and TRBJ2-7, with D perhaps matching TRBD2 (5 bases). V was trimmed by 2 bases and J by 9 bases, leaving 8 bases between them. The CDR3 totals 11 residues. Germline V CDR1 and CDR2: ENHRY, SYGVKD.

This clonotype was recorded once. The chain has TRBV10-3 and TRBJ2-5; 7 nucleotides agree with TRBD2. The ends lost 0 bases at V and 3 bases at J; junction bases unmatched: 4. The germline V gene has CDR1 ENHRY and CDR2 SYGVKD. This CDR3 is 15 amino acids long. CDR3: CAISESSGTEETQYF. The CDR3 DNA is TGTGCCATCAGTGAGTCGAGCGGGACCGAAGAGACCCAGTACTTC.

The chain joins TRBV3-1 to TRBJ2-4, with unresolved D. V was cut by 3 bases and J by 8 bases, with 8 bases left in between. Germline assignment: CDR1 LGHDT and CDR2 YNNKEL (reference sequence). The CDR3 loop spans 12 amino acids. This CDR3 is CASSHMSDIQYF. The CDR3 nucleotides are TGTGCCAGCAGCCATATGTCGGACATTCAGTACTTC.

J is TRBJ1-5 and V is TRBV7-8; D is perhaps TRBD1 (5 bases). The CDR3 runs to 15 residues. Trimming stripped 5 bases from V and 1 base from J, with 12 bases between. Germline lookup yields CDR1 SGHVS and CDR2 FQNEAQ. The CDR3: CASSVGTGSNQPQHF. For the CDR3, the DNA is TGTGCCAGCAGCGTCGGGACGGGCAGCAATCAGCCCCAGCATTTT.

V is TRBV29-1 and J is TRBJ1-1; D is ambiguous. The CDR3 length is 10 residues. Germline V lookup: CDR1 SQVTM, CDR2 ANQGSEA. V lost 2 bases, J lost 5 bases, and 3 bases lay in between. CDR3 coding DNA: TGCAGCGTTGAAAGGACTGAAGCTTTCTTT. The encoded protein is CSVERTEAFF.

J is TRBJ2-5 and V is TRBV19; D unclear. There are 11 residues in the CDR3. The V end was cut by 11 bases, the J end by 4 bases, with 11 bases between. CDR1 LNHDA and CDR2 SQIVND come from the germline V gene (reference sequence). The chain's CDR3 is CAWTTLETQYF. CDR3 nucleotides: TGTGCCTGGACGACTCTAGAGACCCAGTACTTC.

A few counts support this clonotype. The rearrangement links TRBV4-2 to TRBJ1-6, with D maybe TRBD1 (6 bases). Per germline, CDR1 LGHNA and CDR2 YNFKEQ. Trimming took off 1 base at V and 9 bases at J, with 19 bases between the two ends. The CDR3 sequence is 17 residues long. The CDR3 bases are TGTGCCAGCAGCCAAGCCGCTAGGCAGGGGATTGGTTCACCCCTCCACTTT. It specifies CASSQAARQGIGSPLHF.

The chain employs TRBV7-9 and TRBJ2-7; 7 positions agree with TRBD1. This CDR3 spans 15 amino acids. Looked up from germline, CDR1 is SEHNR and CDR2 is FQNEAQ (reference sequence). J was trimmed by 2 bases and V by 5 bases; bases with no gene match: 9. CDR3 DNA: TGTGCCAGCAGCCAAGACAGGGCCGCACCCTACGAGCAGTACGTC. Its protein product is CASSQDRAAPYEQYV.

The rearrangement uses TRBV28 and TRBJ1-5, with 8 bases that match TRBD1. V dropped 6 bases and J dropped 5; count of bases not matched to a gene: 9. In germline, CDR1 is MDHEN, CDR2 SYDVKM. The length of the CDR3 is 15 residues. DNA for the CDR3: TGTGCCAGCAGCGCCCGGACAGGGCGTTATCAGCCCCAGCATTTT. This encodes CASSARTGRYQPQHF.

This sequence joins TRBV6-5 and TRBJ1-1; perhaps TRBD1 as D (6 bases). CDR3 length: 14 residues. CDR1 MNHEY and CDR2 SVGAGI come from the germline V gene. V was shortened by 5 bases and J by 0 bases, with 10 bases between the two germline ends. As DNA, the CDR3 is TGTGCCAGCAGTGAAACAGGGCTGAACACTGAAGCTTTCTTT. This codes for CASSETGLNTEAFF.

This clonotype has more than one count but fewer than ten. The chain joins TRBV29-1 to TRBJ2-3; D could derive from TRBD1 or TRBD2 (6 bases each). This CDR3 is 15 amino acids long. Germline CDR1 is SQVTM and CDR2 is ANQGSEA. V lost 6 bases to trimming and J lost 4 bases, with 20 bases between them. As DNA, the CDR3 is TGCAGCGTGGAGGGGGTGAGAGGTGGCGCAGATACGCAGTATTTT. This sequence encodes CSVEGVRGGADTQYF.

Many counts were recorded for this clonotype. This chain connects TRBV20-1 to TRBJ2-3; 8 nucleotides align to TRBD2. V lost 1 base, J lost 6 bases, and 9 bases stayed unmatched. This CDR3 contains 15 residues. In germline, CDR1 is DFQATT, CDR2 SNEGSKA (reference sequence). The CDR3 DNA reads TGCAGTGCTAGAGCCCCGGGGGGGCATGGGGATACGCAGTATTTT. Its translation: CSARAPGGHGDTQYF.

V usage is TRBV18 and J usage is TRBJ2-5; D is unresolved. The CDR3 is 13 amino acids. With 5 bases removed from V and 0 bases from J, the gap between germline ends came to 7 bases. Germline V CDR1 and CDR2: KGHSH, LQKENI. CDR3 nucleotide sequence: TGTGCCAGCTCAAGGCAGGACCAAGAGACCCAGTACTTC. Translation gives CASSRQDQETQYF. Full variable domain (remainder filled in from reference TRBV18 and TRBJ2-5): NAGVMQNPRHLVRRRGQEARLRCSPMKGHSHVYWYRQLPEEGLKFMVYLQKENIIDESGMPKERFSAEFPKEGPSILRIQQVVRGDSAAYFCASSRQDQETQYFGPGTRLLVL.

The CDR3 sequence: CASSVTGNTDTQYF. CDR3 nucleotide sequence: TGTGCCAGCAGCGTGACAGGGAACACAGATACGCAGTATTTT. This sequence joins TRBV9 and TRBJ2-3, with 7 nucleotides matching TRBD1. The CDR3 contains 14 residues. Trimming removed 2 bases from V and 2 bases from J; junction bases left unmatched: 2. The germline gives CDR1 SGDLS, CDR2 YYNGEE.

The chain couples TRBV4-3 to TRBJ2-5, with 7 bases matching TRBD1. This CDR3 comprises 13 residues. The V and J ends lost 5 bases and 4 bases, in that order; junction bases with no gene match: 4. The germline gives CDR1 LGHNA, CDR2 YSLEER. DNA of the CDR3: TGCGCCAGCAGCTATACAGGGGTAGAGACCCAGTACTTC. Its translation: CASSYTGVETQYF.

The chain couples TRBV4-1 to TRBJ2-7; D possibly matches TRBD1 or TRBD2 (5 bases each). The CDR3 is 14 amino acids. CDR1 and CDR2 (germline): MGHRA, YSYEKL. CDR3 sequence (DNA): TGCGCCCGCAGCCTCAAGAGAGGGGCGGACGAGCAGTACGTC. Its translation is CARSLKRGADEQYV.

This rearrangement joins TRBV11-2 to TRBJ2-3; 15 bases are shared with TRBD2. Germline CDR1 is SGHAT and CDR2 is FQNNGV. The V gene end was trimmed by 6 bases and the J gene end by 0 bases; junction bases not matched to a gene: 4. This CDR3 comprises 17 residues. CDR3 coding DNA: TGTGCCAGCAGGGGACTAGCGGGGGGAGCTAGCACAGATACGCAGTATTTT. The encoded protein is CASRGLAGGASTDTQYF.

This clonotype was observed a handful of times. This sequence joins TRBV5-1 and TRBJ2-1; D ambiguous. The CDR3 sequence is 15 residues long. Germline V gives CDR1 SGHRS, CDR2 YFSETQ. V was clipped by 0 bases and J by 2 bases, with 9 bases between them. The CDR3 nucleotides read TGCGCCAGCAGCTTGGGGTTGACAACCTACAATGAGCAGTTCTTC. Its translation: CASSLGLTTYNEQFF. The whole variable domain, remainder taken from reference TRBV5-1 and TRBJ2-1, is KAGVTQTPRYLIKTRGQQVTLSCSPISGHRSVSWYQQTPGQGLQFLFEYFSETQRNKGNFPGRFSGRQFSNSRSEMNVSTLELGDSALYLCASSLGLTTYNEQFFGPGTRLTVL.

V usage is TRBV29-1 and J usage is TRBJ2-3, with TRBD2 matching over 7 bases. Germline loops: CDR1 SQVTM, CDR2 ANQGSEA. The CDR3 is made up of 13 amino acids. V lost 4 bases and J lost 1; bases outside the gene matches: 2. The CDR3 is CSVGAGGTDTQYF. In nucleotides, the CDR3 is TGCAGCGTTGGGGCGGGGGGCACAGATACGCAGTATTTT.

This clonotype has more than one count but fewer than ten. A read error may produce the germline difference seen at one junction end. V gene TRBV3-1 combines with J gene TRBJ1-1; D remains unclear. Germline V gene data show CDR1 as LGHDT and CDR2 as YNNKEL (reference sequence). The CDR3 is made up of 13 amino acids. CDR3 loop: CASSPRIPLETFF. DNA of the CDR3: TGTGCCAGCAGCCCCCGGATCCCACTTGAAACTTTCTTT.

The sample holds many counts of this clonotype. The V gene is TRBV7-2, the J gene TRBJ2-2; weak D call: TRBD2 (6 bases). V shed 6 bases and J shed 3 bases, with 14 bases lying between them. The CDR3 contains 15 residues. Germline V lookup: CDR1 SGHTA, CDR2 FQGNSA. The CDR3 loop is CASRVLSGDTGELFF. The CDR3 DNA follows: TGTGCCAGCAGAGTACTTAGCGGAGACACCGGGGAGCTGTTTTTT.